This T cell receptor beta chain was retrieved from a study of immune evolution from preneoplasia to lung adenocarcinoma (dated by TCRdb to 2020 to 2023). For context, the study as a whole: No AAH lesions showed HLA loss of heterozygosity, compared with 6% to 8% of AIS, approximately 15% of MIA and roughly a third of ADC lesions. The study profiled immune contexture across lung adenocarcinoma precursors and invasive adenocarcinoma using immune gene expression, TCR sequencing and multiplex immunofluorescence. Resected precursor lesions (AAH, AIS, MIA) and invasive adenocarcinomas were each compared against paired morphologically normal lung tissue. Sample size was based on specimen availability rather than a prior power calculation. The immune data were integrated with whole exome sequencing and methylation data from the same cohort of nodules. The overall cohort comprised approximately 53 patients with pulmonary nodules who underwent surgical resection. The TCR sequencing data were obtained from 51 patients. According to the study, about 110 samples went through TCR sequencing. POLYSOLVER was used to infer Class I HLA alleles from exome data, and LOHHLA was used to detect allele-specific HLA loss.

TCR beta CDR3 regions were sequenced from DNA using the immunoSEQ hsTCRbeta Kit. The source study handled its data this way. The ImmunoSEQ Analyzer was used to analyse the TCR sequencing data. T cell clonality was defined as 1 minus Pielou's evenness computed on productive rearrangements. To measure T cell diversity, the inverse Simpson index was applied to productive templates. T cell density was TCR beta template counts normalized to usable DNA, estimated by amplifying and sequencing housekeeping genes. Two-sided Kruskal-Wallis tests were used to compare TCR metrics across histologic stages. As stored in TCRdb, this immuneACCESS dataset retains in-frame rearrangements with V and J assigned. A fraction of the clones does not appear; measured against another copy, unresolved V genes explain less than half of the discrepancy, and the remainder lacks a known reason. Clone size and V and J calls were adopted from that table, with D and trimming inferred from the DNA. The sample includes roughly 40,000 clones, with roughly 80% observed a single time. Around 4.6% of the sample is held by the ten biggest clonotypes.

The patients had resection in Japan or China between 2014 and 2017. The histologic diagnosis of each case was independently confirmed on H&E slides by two lung cancer pathologists. To enrich premalignant or tumor cells for nucleic acid extraction, macro-dissection was performed after pathologic assessment. FFPE tissue was used for DNA isolation with the AllPrep DNA/RNA FFPE Kit. Here is what the overall study found, with its caveats: Compared with EGFR-mutant or double wild-type lesions, KRAS-mutant nodules had the highest T cell clonality. All patients were from Japan and China, so applicability to Western populations was uncertain. Clonality was highest in normal lung, while later-stage lesions appeared to have lower clonality but higher T cell density and diversity. Normal lung had the highest top T cell clone frequencies, which appeared to decline progressively from AAH through AIS, MIA and invasive adenocarcinoma. Findings were based on association rather than direct causation; larger cohorts with long-term follow-up and longitudinal biopsies were deemed needed.

V gives up 4 bases and J gives up 2 bases, and the segment between their germline ends measures 12 bases. The CDR3 runs 14 amino acids, cysteine and phenylalanine included. Only the CDR3 portion is preserved as DNA: 42 bases, with reading frame beginning at the first base. CDR1 and CDR2, looked up from the germline V gene (reference sequence), are SEHNR and FQNEAQ. On this clone: There is no known antigen for this receptor. Qualities for individual bases were not recorded, and no much larger clone is one base off.

The sequenced material came from FFPE invasive lung adenocarcinoma tissue. Reading the label with the study, this specimen's cell subset or site is: frankly invasive lung adenocarcinoma (ADC). The origin of this receptor is a person aged 55-75 years with lung adenocarcinoma. The chain joins TRBV7-9 to TRBJ2-7; the D segment could be TRBD1, given 5 matching bases. The sequenced DNA is TGTGCCAGCAGCTCCGCCCAGACAGCCTACGAGCAGTACTTC. It translates as CASSSAQTAYEQYF.